These T cell receptor beta chains were read from a single sample in a study of T cell repertoires in aging, cancer and after chemotherapy. TCRdb ran MiXCR on the multiplex PCR reads and lists one entry per CDR3 protein. Of several thousand distinct CDR3 sequences listed, under 70% are singletons. Sequencing was done on a sample of blood. The receptors shown here come from a human donor with a solid tumor. Both conserved end residues are part of each CDR3. A D gene is named only where the DNA matches it firmly. Clone size is given for some rows only: seen once, a few or many times, or a class if the clone is expanded.

j_call clone_size d_call v_call cdr3_length cdr3_aa cdr3_nt
TRBJ1-1 . . TRBV6-1 17 CASSEVGGGLRNTEAFF TGTGCCAGCAGTGAAGTTGGGGGGGGGCTTAGGAACACTGAAGCTTTCTTT
TRBJ1-1 . . TRBV10-1 16 CASSTSGILGPTEAFF TGCGCCAGCTCCACCTCGGGAATCCTAGGCCCCACTGAAGCTTTCTTT
TRBJ2-3 . TRBD2 TRBV7-9 16 CASSLMVSGGADTQYF TGTGCCAGCAGCTTAATGGTTAGCGGGGGGGCAGATACGCAGTATTTT
TRBJ2-7 . TRBD1 TRBV7-3 15 CASSLTGTGDYEQYF TGTGCCAGCAGCTTAACCGGGACAGGGGACTACGAGCAGTACTTC
TRBJ2-7 . TRBD2 TRBV12-3/TRBV12-4 15 CASSLTREGPYEQYF TGTGCCAGCAGTTTAACACGGGAGGGTCCGTACGAGCAGTACTTC
TRBJ2-1 large TRBD2 TRBV19 16 CASTSGTSGRVVEQFF TGTGCCAGTACCTCCGGGACTAGCGGGAGGGTAGTTGAGCAGTTCTTC
TRBJ2-7 . . TRBV7-2 13 CASSLEVLWEQYF TGTGCCAGCAGCTTAGAGGTACTCTGGGAGCAGTACTTC
TRBJ2-2 large . TRBV15 16 CATSSVAGGKTGELFF TGTGCCACCAGCAGTGTAGCCGGGGGCAAGACCGGGGAGCTGTTTTTT
TRBJ1-3 few TRBD1 TRBV19 16 CASSSGTGPSGNTIYF TGTGCCAGTAGCTCCGGGACAGGGCCCTCTGGAAACACCATATATTTT
TRBJ1-5 . TRBD1 TRBV12-3/TRBV12-4 13 CASSQGGNQPQHF TGTGCCAGCAGTCAGGGGGGCAATCAGCCCCAGCATTTT
TRBJ1-6 . . TRBV10-1 14 CASSESGRNSPLHF TGCGCCAGCAGTGAGTCGGGCAGGAATTCACCCCTCCACTTT
TRBJ2-5 . TRBD2 TRBV6-1 18 CASSEKGVAGGPRETQYF TGTGCCAGCAGTGAAAAAGGGGTAGCGGGGGGCCCTCGGGAGACCCAGTACTTC
TRBJ1-2 . . TRBV12-3/TRBV12-4 15 CASSFSATIWGGYTF TGTGCCAGCAGCTTCAGTGCAACGATATGGGGGGGCTACACCTTC
TRBJ2-6 . TRBD2 TRBV7-3 13 CASSLGGSNVLTF TGTGCCAGCAGCTTGGGGGGGTCCAACGTCCTGACTTTC
TRBJ2-3 once TRBD2 TRBV14 15 CASSLLAGAEDTQYF TGTGCCAGCAGCCTCCTAGCGGGAGCTGAAGATACGCAGTATTTT
TRBJ1-2 . . TRBV5-1 12 CASSLDGAGYTF TGCGCCAGCAGCTTGGACGGGGCCGGCTACACCTTC
TRBJ1-6 . . TRBV5-6 14 CASSLGKENSPLHF TGTGCCAGCAGCTTGGGAAAGGAAAATTCACCCCTCCACTTT
TRBJ1-1 few . TRBV20-1 14 CSGNRGVLNTEAFF TGCAGCGGTAACCGAGGGGTCCTGAACACTGAAGCTTTCTTT
TRBJ2-7 few TRBD2 TRBV29-1 14 CSVEADGGSYEQYF TGCAGCGTTGAAGCGGACGGGGGGTCATACGAGCAGTACTTC
TRBJ1-3 . . TRBV6-1 15 CASRPGHLSGNTIYF TGTGCCAGCAGACCGGGACACCTCTCTGGAAACACCATATATTTT
TRBJ1-2 . TRBD1 TRBV19 14 CASSPQGVDYGYTF TGTGCCAGTAGTCCCCAGGGGGTCGACTATGGCTACACCTTC
TRBJ1-1 few . TRBV30 11 CACERRTEAFF TGTGCCTGCGAAAGAAGGACTGAAGCTTTCTTT
TRBJ1-3 once . TRBV6-1 16 CASSNLVGSSGNTIYF TGTGCCAGCTCAAACTTGGTTGGAAGCTCTGGAAACACCATATATTTT
TRBJ1-6 . . TRBV19 14 CASSGGVLNSPLHF TGTGCCAGCTCCGGAGGGGTCCTTAATTCACCCCTCCACTTT
TRBJ1-5 few . TRBV6-5 15 CASSYTADSNQPQHF TGTGCCAGCAGTTATACGGCGGATAGCAATCAGCCCCAGCATTTT
TRBJ1-2 . . TRBV7-9 16 CASSLSSAGPNYGYTF TGTGCCAGCAGCTTAAGTTCCGCAGGGCCTAACTATGGCTACACCTTC
TRBJ1-2 few . TRBV6-6 15 CASSPRGQRNYGYTF TGTGCCAGCAGTCCCCGGGGACAAAGAAACTATGGCTACACCTTC
TRBJ1-1 . . TRBV30 14 CAWSVPGRVSEAFF TGTGCCTGGAGTGTACCAGGAAGAGTCAGTGAAGCTTTCTTT
TRBJ1-5 . . TRBV12-3/TRBV12-4 13 CASSGRERQPQHF TGTGCCAGCAGTGGACGGGAGAGACAGCCCCAGCATTTT
TRBJ1-4 . . TRBV7-6 12 CASSLKGRELFF TGTGCCAGCAGCTTAAAGGGGCGAGAACTGTTTTTT
TRBJ2-1 . . TRBV10-1 15 CASSDEGGPYNEQFF TGCGCCAGCAGTGACGAGGGGGGGCCCTACAATGAGCAGTTCTTC
TRBJ1-4 . . TRBV4-1 16 CASSQDGGPTNEKLFF TGCGCCAGCAGCCAAGACGGTGGGCCTACTAATGAAAAACTGTTTTTT
TRBJ1-1 . TRBD1 TRBV10-3 13 CAISGRQGIEAFF TGTGCCATCAGTGGCCGACAGGGGATAGAAGCTTTCTTT
TRBJ1-2 . TRBD1 TRBV6-6 14 CASSYQQGAGGYTF TGTGCCAGCAGTTATCAACAGGGGGCGGGTGGCTACACCTTC
TRBJ2-7 once TRBD2 TRBV20-1 17 CSAVSGTSGRTGEEQYF TGCAGTGCCGTTTCCGGGACTAGCGGGAGGACGGGTGAAGAGCAGTACTTC
TRBJ2-2 . . TRBV27 15 CASSREQENTGELFF TGTGCCAGCAGTAGAGAGCAGGAGAACACCGGGGAGCTGTTTTTT
TRBJ2-7 few . TRBV27 13 CASSRDPSYEQYF TGTGCCAGCAGCAGGGACCCCTCCTACGAGCAGTACTTC
TRBJ2-7 . . TRBV19 15 CASSIGSGSSYEQYF TGTGCCAGTAGTATCGGGAGTGGGTCTTCCTACGAGCAGTACTTC
TRBJ1-2 . TRBD1 TRBV18 15 CASSPGAGGSYGYTF TGTGCCAGCTCACCCGGGGCAGGGGGTAGCTATGGCTACACCTTC
TRBJ1-2 few TRBD1 TRBV11-2 14 CASSYDRGTDGYTF TGTGCCAGCAGCTACGACAGGGGGACGGATGGCTACACCTTC
TRBJ2-1 once TRBD2 TRBV7-2 15 CASSLAASGSYEQFF TGTGCCAGCAGCTTAGCCGCTAGCGGGAGTTATGAGCAGTTCTTC
TRBJ2-7 . . TRBV30 11 CAWSTVHEQYF TGTGCCTGGAGTACTGTTCACGAGCAGTACTTC